This TCR beta chain was recorded in a study of blood T cells in healthy people across ages. This clonotype was recorded a few times. V dropped 5 bases and J dropped 2 bases, with 11 bases sitting between them. This CDR3 is built from 14 residues. Germline V lookup: CDR1 MNHEY, CDR2 SVGEGT. The second PCR ran about 6 to 12 cycles with a sample-barcoded 5' primer and J-beta primers. Each CDR3 protein is one row after TCRdb ran MiXCR on the 5' RACE reads. The table shows 1.5 million to 2 million distinct CDR3 sequences, with approximately 50% occurring only once. Sequenced input: blood. This sequence originates from a middle-aged woman in good health. The V gene is TRBV6-2 or TRBV6-3, the J gene TRBJ2-3, with D unresolved. The CDR3 spells CASSPLPDTDTQYF. The DNA for the CDR3 is TGTGCCAGCAGTCCTCTTCCGGACACAGATACGCAGTATTTT.